This T cell receptor beta chain was documented in a study of cytomegalovirus exposure and HLA in healthy donors. This clone was observed a few times. Its antigen is unknown. PCR involved 60 Vbeta and 13 Jbeta primers. TCRdb's copy holds only in-frame clones and misses some; the assay was immunoSEQ multiplex PCR. The table lists more than 100,000 clones, roughly 80% of them singletons. Trimming pared 1 base from V and 3 bases from J, leaving 10 bases between. The CDR3 contains 15 residues. Germline CDR1 is LGHNA and CDR2 is YSLEER. Findings and caveats of the study: In a later analysis, a genetic analysis reported fewer productive-TCR N-insertions in an Asian-associated ancestry cluster than the cohort average. Later analysis demonstrated an association between a missense DCLRE1C variant and TCR beta V- and J-gene trimming. CMV antigen specificity of a few CMV-associated chains was confirmed in vitro. Relative to equally common others, HLA-associated TCR beta chains showed greater clonal expansion in a later analysis.

This receptor was taken from a man aged 50-59 years in good health and CMV-seropositive. V and J are TRBV4-3 and TRBJ2-1; no clear D. Sequencing was done on a sample of PBMCs. The CDR3 region is CASSQGHNGYNEQFF. CDR3 nucleotides: TGCGCCAGCAGCCAAGGACACAATGGCTACAATGAGCAGTTCTTC.